This note documents a single T cell receptor beta chain sequence. Its specificity is unknown. Sample-barcoded 5' priming and a J-beta primer mix drove a second PCR of roughly 7 to 11 cycles. TCRdb passed the 5' RACE reads through MiXCR, listing each CDR3 protein once. The table records approximately 1,100,000 distinct CDR3 sequences, over 35% of them present only once. Germline V gene data show CDR1 as SQVTM and CDR2 as ANQGSEA. The CDR3 runs to 14 residues. The sample comes from a study of blood T cells in healthy people across ages. Study findings and constraints: More naive CD4+ cells and higher diversity were found in long-lived than in aged donors. Naive T cell percentage strongly correlated with TCR beta diversity. Researchers deemed the diversity estimates from one million T cells underestimates.

Around 10 milliliters of peripheral blood were drawn from each donor. The specimen was blood. The chain is built from TRBV29-1 and TRBJ2-1, with 9 bases matching TRBD2. The end of the DNA aligns better with TRBJ2-7, so the J call may be wrong. The sequence came from a woman aged 60 to 75 in good health. CDR3 region: CSDVSGSSYNEQYF. Here the CDR3 DNA reads TGCAGCGACGTTAGCGGGAGCTCCTACAATGAGCAGTACTTC.